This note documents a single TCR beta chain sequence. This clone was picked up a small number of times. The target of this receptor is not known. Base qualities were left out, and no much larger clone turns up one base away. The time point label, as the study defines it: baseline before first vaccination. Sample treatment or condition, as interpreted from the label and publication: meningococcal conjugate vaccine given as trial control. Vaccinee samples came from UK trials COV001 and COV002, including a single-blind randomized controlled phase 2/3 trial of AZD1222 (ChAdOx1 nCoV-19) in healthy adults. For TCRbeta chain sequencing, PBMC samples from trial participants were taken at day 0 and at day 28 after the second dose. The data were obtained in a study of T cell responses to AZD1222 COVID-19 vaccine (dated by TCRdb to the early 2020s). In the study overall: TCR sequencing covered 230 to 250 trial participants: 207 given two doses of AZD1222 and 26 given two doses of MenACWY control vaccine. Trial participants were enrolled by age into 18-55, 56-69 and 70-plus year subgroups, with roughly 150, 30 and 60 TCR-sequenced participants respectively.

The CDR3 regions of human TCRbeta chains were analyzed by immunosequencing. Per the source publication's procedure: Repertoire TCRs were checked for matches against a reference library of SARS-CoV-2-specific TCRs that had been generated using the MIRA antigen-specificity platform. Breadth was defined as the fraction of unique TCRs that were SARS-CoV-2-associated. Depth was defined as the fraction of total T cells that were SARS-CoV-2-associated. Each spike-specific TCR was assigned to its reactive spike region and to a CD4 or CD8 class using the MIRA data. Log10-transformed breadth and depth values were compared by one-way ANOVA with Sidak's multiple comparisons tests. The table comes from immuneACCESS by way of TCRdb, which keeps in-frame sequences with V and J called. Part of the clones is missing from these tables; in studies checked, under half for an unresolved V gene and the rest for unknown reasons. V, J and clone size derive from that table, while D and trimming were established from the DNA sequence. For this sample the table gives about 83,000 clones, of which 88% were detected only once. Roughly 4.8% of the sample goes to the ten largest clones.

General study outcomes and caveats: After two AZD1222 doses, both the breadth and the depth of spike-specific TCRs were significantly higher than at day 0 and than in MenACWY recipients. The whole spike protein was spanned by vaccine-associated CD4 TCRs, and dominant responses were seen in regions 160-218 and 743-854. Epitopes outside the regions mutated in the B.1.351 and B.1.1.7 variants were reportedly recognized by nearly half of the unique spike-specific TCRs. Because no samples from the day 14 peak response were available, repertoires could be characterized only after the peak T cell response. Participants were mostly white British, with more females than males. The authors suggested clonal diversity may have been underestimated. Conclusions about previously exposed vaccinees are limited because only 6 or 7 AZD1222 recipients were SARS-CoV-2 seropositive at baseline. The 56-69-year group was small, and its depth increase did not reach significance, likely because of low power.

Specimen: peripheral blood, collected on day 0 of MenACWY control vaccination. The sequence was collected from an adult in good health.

CDR3 reads: CASSPAGVNYGYTF. The DNA is as follows: TGTGCCAGCTCACCAGCAGGGGTTAACTATGGCTACACCTTC. In this chain, TRBV18 is recombined with TRBJ1-2; TRBD1 is a possible D gene, resting on 6 matching bases. Via the germline V gene, CDR1 is KGHSH and CDR2 LQKENI. V loses 2 bases, J loses 1 base, and the germline ends lie 8 bases apart. From the cysteine through the phenylalanine, the CDR3 covers 14 amino acids. The only DNA kept is the CDR3, 42 bases in frame from the first base.